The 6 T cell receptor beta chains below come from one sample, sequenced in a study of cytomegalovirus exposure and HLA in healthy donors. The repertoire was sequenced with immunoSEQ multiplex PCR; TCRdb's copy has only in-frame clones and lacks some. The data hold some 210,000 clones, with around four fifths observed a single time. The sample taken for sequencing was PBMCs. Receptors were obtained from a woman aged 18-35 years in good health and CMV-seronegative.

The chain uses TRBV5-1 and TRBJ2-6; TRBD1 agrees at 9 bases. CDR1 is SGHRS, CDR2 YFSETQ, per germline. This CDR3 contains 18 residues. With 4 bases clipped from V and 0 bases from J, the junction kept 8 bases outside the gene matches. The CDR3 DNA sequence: TGCGCCAGCAGCAGCGGACAGGGGCCTCTCTCTGGGGCCAACGTCCTGACTTTC. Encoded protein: CASSSGQGPLSGANVLTF.

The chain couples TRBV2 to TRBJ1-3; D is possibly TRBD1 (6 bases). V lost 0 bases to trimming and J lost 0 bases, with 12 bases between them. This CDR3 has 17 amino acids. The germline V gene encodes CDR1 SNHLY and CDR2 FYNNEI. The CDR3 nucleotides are TGTGCCAGCAGTGAAGCGGGGGCTGGATTCTCTGGAAACACCATATATTTT. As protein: CASSEAGAGFSGNTIYF.

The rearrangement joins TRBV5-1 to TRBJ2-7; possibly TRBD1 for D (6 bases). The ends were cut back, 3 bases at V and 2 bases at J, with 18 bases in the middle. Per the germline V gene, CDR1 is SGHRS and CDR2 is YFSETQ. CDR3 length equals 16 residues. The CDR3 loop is CASSWGHRDAAYEQYF. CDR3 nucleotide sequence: TGCGCCAGCAGCTGGGGGCATCGGGACGCCGCCTACGAGCAGTACTTC.

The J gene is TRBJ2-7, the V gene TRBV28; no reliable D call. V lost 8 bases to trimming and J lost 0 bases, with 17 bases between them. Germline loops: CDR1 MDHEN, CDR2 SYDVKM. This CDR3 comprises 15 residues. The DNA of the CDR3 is TGTGCCAGCGTCCCTCAGGACCGCCTCTCCTACGAGCAGTACTTC. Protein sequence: CASVPQDRLSYEQYF.

As DNA, the CDR3 is TGTGCCAGCACTCCGGGACAGGGATTCGATGAGCAGTTCTTC. Amino acid sequence: CASTPGQGFDEQFF. J is TRBJ2-1 and V is TRBV27, with 9 bases matching TRBD1. The CDR3 extends over 14 amino acids. With V trimmed by 7 bases and J by 8 bases, 9 bases remained unmatched. Germline CDR1 MNHEY, CDR2 SMNVEV (reference sequence).

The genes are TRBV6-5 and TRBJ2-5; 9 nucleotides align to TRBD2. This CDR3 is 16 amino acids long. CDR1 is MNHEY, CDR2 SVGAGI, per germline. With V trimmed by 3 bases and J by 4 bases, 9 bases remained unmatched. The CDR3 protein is CASSYRAGGRRETQYF. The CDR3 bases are TGTGCCAGCAGTTATAGGGCGGGAGGGAGGAGAGAGACCCAGTACTTC.